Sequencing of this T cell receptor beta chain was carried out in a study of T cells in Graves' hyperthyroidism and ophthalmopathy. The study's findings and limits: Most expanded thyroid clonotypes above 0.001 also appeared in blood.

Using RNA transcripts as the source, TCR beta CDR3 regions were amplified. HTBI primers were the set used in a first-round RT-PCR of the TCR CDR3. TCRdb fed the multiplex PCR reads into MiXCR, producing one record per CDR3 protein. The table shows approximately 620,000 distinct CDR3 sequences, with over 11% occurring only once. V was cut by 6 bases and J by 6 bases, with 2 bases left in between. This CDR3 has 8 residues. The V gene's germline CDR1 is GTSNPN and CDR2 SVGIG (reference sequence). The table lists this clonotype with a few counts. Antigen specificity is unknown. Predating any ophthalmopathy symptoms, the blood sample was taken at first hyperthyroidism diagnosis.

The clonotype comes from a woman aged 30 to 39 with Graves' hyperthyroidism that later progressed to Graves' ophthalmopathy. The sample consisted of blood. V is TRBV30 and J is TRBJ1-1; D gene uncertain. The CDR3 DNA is TGTGCCTGCCCTGAAGCTTTCTTT. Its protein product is CACPEAFF.